Below, one T cell receptor (beta chain) is given with its context. Some clones are missing from TCRdb's copy, which holds only in-frame ones; the method was immunoSEQ multiplex PCR. This sample has more than 65,000 clones; about 83% occur once, and the top ten carry 4.9%. The CDR3 length is 19 residues. V lost 1 base and J 1 base, leaving 22 bases between the germline ends. Germline-derived CDR1 and CDR2 are MGHRA and YSYEKL. These data originate in a study of blood T cell repertoires in COVID-19. Sample: peripheral blood. The sequence was obtained from an elderly woman with active or convalescent COVID-19. This rearrangement joins TRBV4-1 to TRBJ1-1, with TRBD1 as a possible D gene (6 bases). The CDR3: CASSQGPEGRGHPNTEAFF. CDR3 in DNA: TGCGCCAGCAGCCAAGGACCAGAGGGTCGGGGACACCCGAACACTGAAGCTTTCTTT.